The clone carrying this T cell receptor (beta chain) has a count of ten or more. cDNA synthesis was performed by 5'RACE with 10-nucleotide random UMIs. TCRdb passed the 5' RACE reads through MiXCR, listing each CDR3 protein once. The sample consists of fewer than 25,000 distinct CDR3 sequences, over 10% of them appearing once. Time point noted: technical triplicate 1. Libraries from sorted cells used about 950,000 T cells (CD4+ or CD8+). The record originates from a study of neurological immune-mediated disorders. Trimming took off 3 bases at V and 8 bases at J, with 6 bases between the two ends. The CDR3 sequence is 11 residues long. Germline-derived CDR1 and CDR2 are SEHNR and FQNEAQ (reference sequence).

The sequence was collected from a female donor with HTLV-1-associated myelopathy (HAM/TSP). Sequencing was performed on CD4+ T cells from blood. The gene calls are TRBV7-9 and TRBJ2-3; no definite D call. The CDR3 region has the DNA TGTGCCAGCAGCTTGTATGGTACGCAGTATTTT. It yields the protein CASSLYGTQYF.